Sequencing of this T cell receptor (beta chain) was carried out in a study of blood T cell repertoires in COVID-19 (dated by TCRdb to the early 2020s). General notes on the study: The collaborator samples originated in the United States, Italy and Spain and spanned the acute and convalescent phases of COVID-19. Where HLA class I and class II types were available, the types were taken from metadata supplied by the sample provider, not from assay-based typing. Deeply sampled blood TCRbeta repertoires from subjects exposed to, actively infected with, or recovered from COVID-19 were included in the dataset. Sample metadata almost always included a de-identified subject ID, COVID-19 status, age in years and sex. The samples were drawn from the first 160 participants of the ongoing ImmuneRACE study and from over a thousand subjects provided by 6 global collaborators. The repertoires were released in a freely available public database intended as a resource for research on the immune response to SARS-CoV-2. The material from the prospective study consisted of cDNA or gDNA derived from T cells, B-cell-depleted T cells, or PBMCs. Here is what the overall study found, with its caveats: Clinical and demographic metadata were provided uncurated, with the amount varying by source and participant.

V is reduced by 3 bases and J by 7 bases, leaving a spacing of 15 bases between them. From the cysteine through the phenylalanine, the CDR3 covers 13 amino acids. The kept DNA is CDR3 alone, 39 bases in frame from the first base. CDR1 and CDR2 are read off the germline V gene as SQVTM and ANQGSEA. Participants in the prospective study were aged roughly 18 to 90 years, lived in approximately 26 United States geographic areas, and enrolled through a virtual design. In the prospective study, participants were assigned to cohorts based on the clinical history participants reported in a screening survey and a study questionnaire. Recovered participants in ImmuneRACE Cohort 3 were defined by two consecutive negative NP/OP PCR tests, clearance by a healthcare professional, or resolution of symptoms. Each participant in the prospective study had whole blood, serum and a nasopharyngeal or oropharyngeal swab collected by mobile phlebotomists. Over a roughly 2-month period, participants in the prospective study had the option of providing additional blood draws and questionnaires. Prospective study blood samples were shipped either frozen or at room temperature before DNA extraction.

TCRbeta CDR3 regions were amplified from genomic DNA by means of the immunoSEQ Assay, a bias-controlled multiplex PCR. In the original analysis: The number of nucleated cells in each sample was estimated by amplification of reference gene primers within the assay. Sequence reads were collapsed and filtered to measure the absolute abundance of every unique TCRbeta CDR3 rearrangement. For each sample, productive Simpson clonality was calculated as the square root of Simpson's diversity index over productive rearrangements. This is the immuneACCESS table as TCRdb keeps it, with only in-frame sequences that have V and J called. A part of the clones is gone; compared with another copy, unresolved V genes explain less than half, and the rest is unexplained. From that table come the V and J calls and clone size; the DNA was used to work out D and trimming. For this sample there are fewer than 250,000 clones; approximately 84% appear just once. In total, the top ten clones hold 3.2% of the sample.

With respect to this clone: This receptor's antigen is unknown. The sample holds no much larger clone one base away, and base qualities are not on file.

The V and J segments used are TRBV29-1 and TRBJ1-2; no D gene is confidently identified. The specimen was PBMCs or T cells enriched from blood (not recorded which). The TCR sequence derives from a woman in her thirties who had recovered from COVID-19. The nucleotide sequence is given as TGCAGCGTTGAGGCAGTATCCTCTAGTGGCTACACCTTC. This encodes CSVEAVSSSGYTF.